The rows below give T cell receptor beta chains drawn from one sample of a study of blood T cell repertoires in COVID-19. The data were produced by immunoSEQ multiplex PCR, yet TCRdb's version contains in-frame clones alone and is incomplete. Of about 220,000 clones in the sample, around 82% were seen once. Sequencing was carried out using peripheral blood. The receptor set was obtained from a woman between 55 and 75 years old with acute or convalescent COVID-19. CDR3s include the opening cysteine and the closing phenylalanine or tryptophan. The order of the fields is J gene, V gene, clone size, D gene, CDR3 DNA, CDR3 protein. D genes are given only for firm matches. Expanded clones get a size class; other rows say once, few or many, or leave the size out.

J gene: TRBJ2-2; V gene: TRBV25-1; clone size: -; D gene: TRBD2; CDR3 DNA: TGTGCCAGCAGTGAGGCTAGCGGGGCCGGGGAGCTGTTTTTT; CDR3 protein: CASSEASGAGELFF
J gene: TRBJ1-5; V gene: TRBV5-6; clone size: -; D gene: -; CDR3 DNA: TGTGCCAGCAGCTTAACACCCGGGGGACAGCCCCAGCATTTT; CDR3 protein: CASSLTPGGQPQHF
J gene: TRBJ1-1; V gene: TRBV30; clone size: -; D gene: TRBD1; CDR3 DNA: TGTGCCAGAAAACAGGGGATAGGCGGCACTGAAGCTTTCTTT; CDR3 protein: CARKQGIGGTEAFF
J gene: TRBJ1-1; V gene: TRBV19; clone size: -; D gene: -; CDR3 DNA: TGTGCCAGTCTGGAGAATTCGGCGATGAACACTGAAGCTTTCTTT; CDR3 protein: CASLENSAMNTEAFF
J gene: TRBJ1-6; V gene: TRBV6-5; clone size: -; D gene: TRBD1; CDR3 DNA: TGTGCCAGCAGTTTACGGACAGGGAATTCACCCCTCCACTTT; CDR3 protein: CASSLRTGNSPLHF
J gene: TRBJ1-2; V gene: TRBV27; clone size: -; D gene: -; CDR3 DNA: TGTGCCAGCAGTTTACAGATTAACTATGGCTACACCTTC; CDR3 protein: CASSLQINYGYTF
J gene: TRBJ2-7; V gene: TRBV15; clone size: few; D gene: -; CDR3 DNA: TGTGCCACCAGCAGGGATAGAGCGGAGCAGTACTTC; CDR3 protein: CATSRDRAEQYF
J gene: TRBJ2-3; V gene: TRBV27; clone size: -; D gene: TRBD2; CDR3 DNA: TGTGCCAGCAGTATAGGACTAGCGGGAGACCTGCCTAGCACAGATACGCAGTATTTT; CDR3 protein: CASSIGLAGDLPSTDTQYF
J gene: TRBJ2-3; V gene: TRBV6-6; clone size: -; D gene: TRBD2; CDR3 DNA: TGTGCCAGCAGTCAATTCCCGACTAGCGGGGGAGTCACAGATACGCAGTATTTT; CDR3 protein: CASSQFPTSGGVTDTQYF
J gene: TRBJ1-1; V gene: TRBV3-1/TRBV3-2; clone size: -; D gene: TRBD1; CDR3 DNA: TGTGCCAGCAGCCAAGATGGTGACAGGGGGATAATGAACACTGAAGCTTTCTTT; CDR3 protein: CASSQDGDRGIMNTEAFF
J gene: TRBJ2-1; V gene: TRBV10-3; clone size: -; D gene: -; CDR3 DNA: TGTGCCACCAGGAGGGGGGGGGCTGAAAATGAGCAGTTCTTC; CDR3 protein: CATRRGGAENEQFF
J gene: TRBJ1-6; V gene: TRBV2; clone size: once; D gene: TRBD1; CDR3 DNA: TGTGCCAGCAGGGAACAGGGGGCACAGTCACCCCTCCACTTT; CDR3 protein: CASREQGAQSPLHF
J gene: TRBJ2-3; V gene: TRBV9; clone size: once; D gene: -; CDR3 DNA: TGTGCCAGCAGCTTTACTCCCCAAGATACGCAGTATTTT; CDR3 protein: CASSFTPQDTQYF
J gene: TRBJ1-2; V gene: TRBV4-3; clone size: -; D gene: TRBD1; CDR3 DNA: TGCGCCAGCAGCCACCAAACAGGGGACTATGGCTACACCTTC; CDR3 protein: CASSHQTGDYGYTF
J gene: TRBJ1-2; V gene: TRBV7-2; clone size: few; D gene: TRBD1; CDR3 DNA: TGTGCCAGCAGCTTCTACAGGGGGCTAACCGTCTATGGCTACACCTTC; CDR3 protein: CASSFYRGLTVYGYTF
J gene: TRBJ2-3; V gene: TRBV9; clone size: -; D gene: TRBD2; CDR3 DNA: TGTGCCAGCAGCCCACGGACTAGCGGGGGCTCTTTTCCGGCAGATACGCAGTATTTT; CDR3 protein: CASSPRTSGGSFPADTQYF
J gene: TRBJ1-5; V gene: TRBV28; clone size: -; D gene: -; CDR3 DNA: TGTGCCAGCAGCCTGGAGTTCCGGCCCCAGCATTTT; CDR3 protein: CASSLEFRPQHF
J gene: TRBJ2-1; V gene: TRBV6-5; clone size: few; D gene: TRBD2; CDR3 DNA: TGTGCCACCATAGCGGGGGTTTACAATGAGCAGTTCTTC; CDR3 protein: CATIAGVYNEQFF
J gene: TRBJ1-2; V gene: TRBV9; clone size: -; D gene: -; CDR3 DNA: TGTGCCAGCAGCCTGCGGGACTACTATGGCTACACCTTC; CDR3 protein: CASSLRDYYGYTF
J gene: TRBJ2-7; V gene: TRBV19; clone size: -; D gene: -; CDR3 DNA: TGTGCCAGTAGTAAAGGACTATCCTACGAGCAGTACTTC; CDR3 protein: CASSKGLSYEQYF
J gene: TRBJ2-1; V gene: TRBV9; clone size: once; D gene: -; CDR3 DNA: TGTGCCAGCAGCACCCTGGGGAGCTCCTACAATGAGCAGTTCTTC; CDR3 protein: CASSTLGSSYNEQFF
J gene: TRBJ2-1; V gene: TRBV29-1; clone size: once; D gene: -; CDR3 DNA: TGCAGCGTTGAAGAAGGATTTGCTGGGGGGGGGCCCTACAATGAGCAGTTCTTC; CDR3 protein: CSVEEGFAGGGPYNEQFF
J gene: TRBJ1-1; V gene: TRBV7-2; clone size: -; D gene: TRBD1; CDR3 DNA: TGTGCCAGCAGCTTAATTCTCTTTCAGGGGGCAGCTTTCTTT; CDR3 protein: CASSLILFQGAAFF
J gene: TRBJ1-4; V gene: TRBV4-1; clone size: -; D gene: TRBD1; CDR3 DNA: TGCGCCAGCAGCCAAGCCTCCGGGACAGTAGGTGAAAAACTGTTTTTT; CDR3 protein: CASSQASGTVGEKLFF
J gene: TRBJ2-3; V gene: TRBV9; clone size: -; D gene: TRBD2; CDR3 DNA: TGTGCCAGCAGCGTCGGGCGGGGGGCCCTCACAGATACGCAGTATTTT; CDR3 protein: CASSVGRGALTDTQYF
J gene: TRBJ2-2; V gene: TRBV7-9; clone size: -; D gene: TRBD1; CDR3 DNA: TGTGCCAGCAGCTCGGGGACAGGGCGGACCGGGGAGCTGTTTTTT; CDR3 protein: CASSSGTGRTGELFF
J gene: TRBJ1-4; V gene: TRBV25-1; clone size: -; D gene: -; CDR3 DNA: TGTGCCAGCAGTGAGGTAGGAGGTGAAAAACTGTTTTTT; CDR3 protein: CASSEVGGEKLFF
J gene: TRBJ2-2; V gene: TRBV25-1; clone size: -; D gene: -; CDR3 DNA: TGTGCCAGCGGGTGGCAGGTCCCCGGGGAGCTGTTTTTT; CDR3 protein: CASGWQVPGELFF
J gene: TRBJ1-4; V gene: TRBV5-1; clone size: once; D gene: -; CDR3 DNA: TGCGCCAGCAGCTTGGTGGGCCAGTTAAATGAAAAACTGTTTTTT; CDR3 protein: CASSLVGQLNEKLFF
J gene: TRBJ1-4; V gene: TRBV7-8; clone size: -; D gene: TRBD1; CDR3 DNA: TGTGCCAGCAGCTTACCACGACAGGGGCAAAAACTGTTTTTT; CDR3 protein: CASSLPRQGQKLFF
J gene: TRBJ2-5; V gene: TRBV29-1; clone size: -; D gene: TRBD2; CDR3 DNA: TGCAGCGTTGGGAATAGCGGGGGGGCGAAGACCCAGTACTTC; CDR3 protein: CSVGNSGGAKTQYF
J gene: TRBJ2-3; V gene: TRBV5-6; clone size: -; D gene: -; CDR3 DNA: TGTGCCAGCAGTACCCAGGCTACGCAGTATTTT; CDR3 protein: CASSTQATQYF
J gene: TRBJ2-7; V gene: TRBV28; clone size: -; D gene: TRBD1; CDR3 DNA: TGTGCCAGCAGAGGGACAGGGGCCTACGAGCAGTACTTC; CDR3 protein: CASRGTGAYEQYF
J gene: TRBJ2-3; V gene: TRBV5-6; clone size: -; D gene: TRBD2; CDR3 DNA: TGTGCCAGCAGCTTGGTTACTAGCGGGGGAGATACGCAGTATTTT; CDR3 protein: CASSLVTSGGDTQYF
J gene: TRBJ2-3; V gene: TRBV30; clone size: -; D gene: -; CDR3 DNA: TGTGCCTGGAGTAAAGGACAGGGAGGGACAGATACGCAGTATTTT; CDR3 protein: CAWSKGQGGTDTQYF
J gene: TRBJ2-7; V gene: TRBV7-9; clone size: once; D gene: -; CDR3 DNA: TGTGCCAGCAGCTTAAAGGCGACAGGCGGCGAGCAGTACTTC; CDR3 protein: CASSLKATGGEQYF
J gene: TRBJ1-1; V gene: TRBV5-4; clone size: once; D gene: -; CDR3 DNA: TGTGCCAGCAGCTTGGGGGGAGATAACACTGAAGCTTTCTTT; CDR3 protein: CASSLGGDNTEAFF
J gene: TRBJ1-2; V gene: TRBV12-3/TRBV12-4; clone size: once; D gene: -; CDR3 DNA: TGTGCCAGCAGTCAACGACTGGATGGCTACACCTTC; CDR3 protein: CASSQRLDGYTF
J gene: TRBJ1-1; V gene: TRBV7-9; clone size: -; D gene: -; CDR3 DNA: TGTGCCAGCAGCTTAATCACCGGGGAGACTGAAGCTTTCTTT; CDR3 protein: CASSLITGETEAFF
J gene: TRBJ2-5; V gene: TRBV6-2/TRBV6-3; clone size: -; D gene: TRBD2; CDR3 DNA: TGTGCCAGCAGTTGGGGCCTAGCGGAGGTGAACCAAGAGACCCAGTACTTC; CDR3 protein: CASSWGLAEVNQETQYF
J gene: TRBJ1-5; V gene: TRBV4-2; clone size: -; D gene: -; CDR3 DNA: TGTGCCAGCAGCCCAGGTCAGTATCAGCCCCAGCATTTT; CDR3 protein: CASSPGQYQPQHF
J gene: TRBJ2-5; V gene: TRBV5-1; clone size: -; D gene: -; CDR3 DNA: TGCGCCAGCAGCTTGGGACTACCGTCAGAGACCCAGTACTTC; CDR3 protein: CASSLGLPSETQYF
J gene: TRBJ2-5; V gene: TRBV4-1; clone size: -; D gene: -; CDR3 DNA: TGCGCCAGCAGCCTTCGCTGGGGCAAGGTTGAAGAGACCCAGTACTTC; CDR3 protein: CASSLRWGKVEETQYF
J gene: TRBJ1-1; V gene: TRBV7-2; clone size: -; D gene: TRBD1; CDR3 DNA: TGTGCCAGCAGCGAATACAGGGGGCGAAGCACTGAAGCTTTCTTT; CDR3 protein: CASSEYRGRSTEAFF
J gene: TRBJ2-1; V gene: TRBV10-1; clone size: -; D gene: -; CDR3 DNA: TGCGCCAGCAGTGAGCCCTCGTTCGAGCAGTTCTTC; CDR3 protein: CASSEPSFEQFF
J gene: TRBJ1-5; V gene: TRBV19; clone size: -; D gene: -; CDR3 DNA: TGTGCCAGTAGGCTGGGGGGGCGAGGCAATCAGCCCCAGCATTTT; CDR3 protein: CASRLGGRGNQPQHF
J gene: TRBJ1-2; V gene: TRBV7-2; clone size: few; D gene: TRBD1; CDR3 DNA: TGTGCCAGCAGCTTGGGACAGGGGCCTAATTTGGGCTACACCTTC; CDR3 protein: CASSLGQGPNLGYTF
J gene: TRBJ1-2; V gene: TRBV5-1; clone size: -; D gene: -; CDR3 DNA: TGCGCCAGCAGCTTGGACGGCGGCTTGGTCTATGGCTACACCTTC; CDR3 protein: CASSLDGGLVYGYTF
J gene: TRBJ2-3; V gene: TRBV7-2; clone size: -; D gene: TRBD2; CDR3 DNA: TGTGCCAGCAGCTTAGGGAGGCTAGCGGGGGCAGATACGCAGTATTTT; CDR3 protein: CASSLGRLAGADTQYF
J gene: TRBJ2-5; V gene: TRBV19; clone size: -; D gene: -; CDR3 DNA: TGTGCCAGTAGTATAAGGCCTCGTGGAGCGGGGACACAAGAGACCCAGTACTTC; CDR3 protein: CASSIRPRGAGTQETQYF
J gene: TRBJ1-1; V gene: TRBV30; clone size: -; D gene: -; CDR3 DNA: TGTGCCTGGAGTCCATCCGGGGATGAAGCTTTCTTT; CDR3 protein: CAWSPSGDEAFF
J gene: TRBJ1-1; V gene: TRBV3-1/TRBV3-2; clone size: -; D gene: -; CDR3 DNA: TGTGCCAGCAGCCAAGATCTTACAGGGACTTTCTTT; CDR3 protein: CASSQDLTGTFF
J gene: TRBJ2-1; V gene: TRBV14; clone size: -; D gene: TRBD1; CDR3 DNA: TGTGCCAGCAGCCGAGGGACAGGGAATTTTTTTGGTGAGCAGTTCTTC; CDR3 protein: CASSRGTGNFFGEQFF
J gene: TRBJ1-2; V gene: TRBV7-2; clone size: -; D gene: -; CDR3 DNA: TGTGCCAGCAGCCCCGACAGAGTCTATGGCTACACCTTC; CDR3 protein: CASSPDRVYGYTF
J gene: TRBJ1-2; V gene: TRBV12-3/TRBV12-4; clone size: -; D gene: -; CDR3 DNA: TGTGCCAGCAGTTTATCGGGGAGTTATGGCTACACCTTC; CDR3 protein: CASSLSGSYGYTF
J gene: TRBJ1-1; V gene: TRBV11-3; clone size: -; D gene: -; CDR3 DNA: TGTGCCAGCAGCTTAGCAGATAACACTGAAGCTTTCTTT; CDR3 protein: CASSLADNTEAFF
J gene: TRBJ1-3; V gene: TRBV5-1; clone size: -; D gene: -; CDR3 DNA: TGCGCCAGCAGCTTGCCAAATTGGCCAGGGGACCCAAACACCATATATTTT; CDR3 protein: CASSLPNWPGDPNTIYF
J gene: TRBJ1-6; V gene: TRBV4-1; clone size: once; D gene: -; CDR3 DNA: TGCGCCAGCTCTTCAATCGGGATCGTGGGGAATTCACCCCTCCACTTT; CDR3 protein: CASSSIGIVGNSPLHF
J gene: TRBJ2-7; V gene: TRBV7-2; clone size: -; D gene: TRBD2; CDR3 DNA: TGTGCCAGCAGCTTAGTTACGGGCGGGGGGGCTTACGAGCAGTACTTC; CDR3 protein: CASSLVTGGGAYEQYF